This T cell receptor beta chain was obtained from a study of persistence of HIV-infected CD4 T cells. Study background: CD4+ T cells responding to CMV or HIV-1 Gag were isolated.

Lysates of CMV-infected fibroblasts at about 10 ug/mL stimulated these cells. Memory cells lacking CD40L and CD69 with high CD45RO were sorted. PBMCs were depleted of CD8+ T cells before stimulation. In the case of this clone: Its antigen is not identified.

The immunoSEQ assay was version 4, run in survey mode. Template was genomic DNA at 10 ng/uL, with up to about 1 ug used per sample. Libraries were prepared by immunoSEQ multiplex PCR; TCRdb keeps only in-frame clonotypes and omits some of them. Of 25,000 to 30,000 clones listed, around 82% are singletons. This clonotype was obtained from an adult woman with HIV who was CMV-seropositive. The sequencing used CD4+ T cells sorted from PBMCs after 18-hour stimulation, collected from a patient who received antiretroviral therapy.

CDR3: CASSLDGLTGNTIYF. In DNA, the CDR3 is TGTGCCAGCAGCTTAGATGGCTTGACTGGAAACACCATATATTTT. The J gene is TRBJ1-3, the V gene TRBV7-9; D gene unclear. CDR3 length equals 15 residues. The V end lost 1 base, the J end lost 2 bases, and 9 bases lay between the germline ends. Germline V gene data show CDR1 as SEHNR and CDR2 as FQNEAQ (reference sequence).